This entry lists 20 T cell receptor beta chains sequenced from one sample in a study of blood T cell repertoires in COVID-19. The repertoire was sequenced with immunoSEQ multiplex PCR; TCRdb's copy has only in-frame clones and lacks some. The table has roughly 200,000 clones, 80% to 85% seen once. The sequenced material came from peripheral blood. Every receptor here comes from a woman aged 80 or over with COVID-19, enrolled during active disease.

This chain connects TRBV2 to TRBJ2-5, with 7 nucleotides matching TRBD2. Germline V gene lookup returns CDR1 SNHLY and CDR2 FYNNEI. With 2 bases clipped from V and 5 bases from J, the junction kept 5 bases outside the gene matches. CDR3 length: 14 residues. CDR3 sequence: CASSELGGAETQYF. In nucleotides, the CDR3 is TGTGCCAGCAGTGAATTGGGAGGGGCCGAGACCCAGTACTTC.

This clone was found once. The CDR3 nucleotides are TGTGCCAGCAGCTCCTCGACGGGTTCGAATTCACCCCTCCACTTT. Translating gives CASSSSTGSNSPLHF. V usage is TRBV5-6 and J usage is TRBJ1-6, with D unresolved. From germline, CDR1 is SGHDT and CDR2 YYEEEE. Trimming shortened V by 3 bases and J by 7 bases, and 14 bases separated the two germline ends. This CDR3 spans 15 amino acids.

The gene calls are TRBV29-1 and TRBJ2-1; 7 bases align to TRBD2. Per the germline V gene, CDR1 is SQVTM and CDR2 is ANQGSEA. The J segment lost 3 bases and the V segment lost 3 bases, leaving 14 bases of the junction unmatched. The CDR3 runs to 17 residues. Written as DNA, the CDR3 is TGCAGCGTTGAGGGGGAACTAGCGAGAGGATACTACAATGAGCAGTTCTTC. The encoded protein is CSVEGELARGYYNEQFF.

This chain links TRBV9 with TRBJ1-3; maybe TRBD1 (6 bases). Per germline, CDR1 SGDLS and CDR2 YYNGEE. Trimming shortened V by 0 bases and J by 4 bases, and 14 bases separated the two germline ends. The CDR3 sequence is 16 residues long. CDR3 nucleotide sequence: TGTGCCAGCAGCGTAGCTACGACAGGCCCAGGAAACACCATATATTTT. It yields the protein CASSVATTGPGNTIYF. Drawing the rest from reference TRBV9 and TRBJ1-3, the complete variable domain is DSGVTQTPKHLITATGQRVTLRCSPRSGDLSVYWYQQSLDQGLQFLIQYYNGEERAKGNILERFSAQQFPDLHSELNLSSLELGDSALYFCASSVATTGPGNTIYFGEGSWLTVV.

In this sample, this clone turned up a few times. The V call is TRBV30, the J call TRBJ2-7, with 8 bases identical to TRBD1. This CDR3 has 13 residues. Trimming cost V 5 bases and J 3 bases; bases outside gene matches: 6. Germline values: CDR1 GTSNPN, CDR2 SVGIG (reference sequence). CDR3 nucleotides: TGTGCCTGGGCCCAGGGGGCTGGCTACGAGCAGTACTTC. It specifies CAWAQGAGYEQYF. Using reference TRBV30 and TRBJ2-7 for the parts outside the CDR3, the full variable domain is SQTIHQWPATLVQPVGSPLSLECTVEGTSNPNLYWYRQAAGRGLQLLFYSVGIGQISSEVPQNLSASRPQDRQFILSSKKLLLSDSGFYLCAWAQGAGYEQYFGPGTRLTVT.

This clone was detected a few times. The genes are TRBV4-2 and TRBJ2-3, with a tentative D call TRBD2 (7 bases). Germline V gene lookup returns CDR1 LGHNA and CDR2 YNFKEQ. This CDR3 region has 16 residues. V lost 0 bases, J lost 2 bases, and 12 bases lay in between. CDR3 sequence reads: CASSQDLRGHTDTQYF. CDR3 DNA: TGTGCCAGCAGCCAAGACCTGCGGGGGCACACAGATACGCAGTATTTT.

The chain uses TRBV27 and TRBJ1-2; TRBD1 matches 9 bases. V was pared by 3 bases and J by 6 bases, with 5 bases of the junction left unmatched. The CDR3 has 14 amino acids. In germline, CDR1 is MNHEY, CDR2 SMNVEV (reference sequence). CDR3 in amino acids: CASSFTGGSDGYTF. DNA for the CDR3: TGTGCCAGCAGTTTTACAGGGGGCTCAGATGGCTACACCTTC.

V is TRBV4-3 and J is TRBJ2-3; 8 nucleotides agree with TRBD2. The junction had 10 bases not matched to a gene; V was cut back by 0 bases and J by 5 bases. Germline V lookup: CDR1 LGHNA, CDR2 YSLEER. This CDR3 region has 17 residues. This chain's CDR3 is CASSQDGGGGNGDTQYF. The DNA for the CDR3 is TGCGCCAGCAGCCAAGATGGAGGCGGGGGGAACGGAGATACGCAGTATTTT.

This chain connects TRBV27 to TRBJ1-5; 9 positions agree with TRBD1. Germline CDR1 MNHEY, CDR2 SMNVEV (reference sequence). The CDR3 spans 14 residues. Trimming removed 6 bases from V and 7 bases from J; junction bases left unmatched: 7. CDR3 region: CASSKRTGDQPQHF. CDR3 coding DNA: TGTGCCAGCAGCAAGAGGACAGGGGACCAGCCCCAGCATTTT.

The sample holds a few counts of this clone. The chain couples TRBV2 to TRBJ2-7; 7 positions match TRBD1. The V gene end was trimmed by 7 bases and the J gene end by 7 bases; junction bases not matched to a gene: 7. The germline gives CDR1 SNHLY, CDR2 FYNNEI. There are 12 residues in the CDR3. The CDR3 here is CASKRGPGEQYF. The CDR3 DNA reads as TGTGCCAGCAAAAGGGGGCCGGGGGAGCAGTACTTC. The full variable domain, its missing parts supplied by reference TRBV2 and TRBJ2-7, is EPEVTQTPSHQVTQMGQEVILRCVPISNHLYFYWYRQILGQKVEFLVSFYNNEISEKSEIFDDQFSVERPDGSNFTLKIRSTKLEDSAMYFCASKRGPGEQYFGPGTRLTVT.

The chain employs TRBV23-1 and TRBJ2-6; weak D call: TRBD1 (6 bases). TRBV23-1 carries the ORF label, with uncertain function. The CDR3 sequence is 14 residues long. V lost 7 bases and J 12 bases, leaving 19 bases between the germline ends. CDR3: CASTLLQGRGVLTF. The CDR3 DNA sequence: TGCGCCAGCACCTTATTACAGGGACGGGGCGTCCTGACTTTC.

The chain employs TRBV11-2 and TRBJ2-1; D gene ambiguous. Looked up from germline, CDR1 is SGHAT and CDR2 is FQNNGV. CDR3 length: 14 residues. V was shortened by 0 bases and J by 5 bases, with 8 bases between the two germline ends. The CDR3 protein is CASSLEWAHNEQFF. The CDR3 nucleotides read TGTGCCAGCAGCTTAGAGTGGGCCCACAATGAGCAGTTCTTC.

This clone has only one observation. CDR3 sequence reads: CASSLSEYNEQFF. The DNA of the CDR3 is TGTGCCAGCAGCTTGTCCGAGTACAATGAGCAGTTCTTC. The V gene is TRBV5-5, the J gene TRBJ2-1; D is ambiguous. This CDR3 contains 13 residues. Germline V CDR1 and CDR2: SGHKS, YYEKEE (reference sequence). Trimming pared 1 base from V and 4 bases from J, leaving 6 bases between.

The chain is built from TRBV3-1 (or the pseudogene TRBV3-2) and TRBJ1-6; D ambiguous. Trimming stripped 1 base from V and 9 bases from J, with 10 bases between. From germline, CDR1 is LGHDT and CDR2 YNNKEL (reference sequence). There are 14 residues in the CDR3. CDR3 nucleotides: TGTGCCAGCAGCCAAGTGGCCTCGCTTTCACCCCTCCACTTT. Its translation is CASSQVASLSPLHF.

CDR3 coding DNA: TGTGCCAGCAGCTTGTTCAGGGACACAGATACGCAGTATTTT. Encoded protein: CASSLFRDTDTQYF. The chain carries TRBV5-4 and TRBJ2-3; D possibly corresponds to TRBD1 (5 bases). Germline V CDR1 and CDR2: SGHNT, YYREEE (reference sequence). V shed 1 base and J shed 2 bases, with 8 bases lying between them. There are 14 residues in the CDR3.

This chain uses TRBV9 with TRBJ2-7, with 9 bases fitting TRBD2. V trimming: 4 bases; J trimming: 6 bases; junction bases outside the gene matches: 11. Germline lookup yields CDR1 SGDLS and CDR2 YYNGEE. The CDR3 runs 15 residues. The CDR3 loop reads CASSRAGGSWSEQYF. The CDR3 coding sequence is TGTGCCAGCAGCAGGGCGGGAGGGTCGTGGAGCGAGCAGTACTTC.

This chain joins TRBV3-1 (or the pseudogene TRBV3-2) and TRBJ2-7; 7 nucleotides agree with TRBD1. V shed 3 bases and J 4 bases; nucleotides not matched to a gene: 6. Per the germline V gene, CDR1 is LGHDT and CDR2 is YNNKEL (reference sequence). The CDR3 spans 14 residues. CDR3 in DNA: TGTGCCAGCAGCCATCGACAGGGCGCGTACGAGCAGTACTTC. Its translation: CASSHRQGAYEQYF.

The rearrangement uses TRBV4-2 and TRBJ2-1; TRBD2 aligns across 13 bases. With V trimmed by 3 bases and J by 8 bases, 13 bases remained unmatched. The length of the CDR3 is 18 residues. CDR1 and CDR2 from the germline V gene are LGHNA and YNFKEQ. CDR3 sequence reads: CASSHTSGGASPLDEQFF. The CDR3 DNA follows: TGTGCCAGCAGCCACACTAGCGGGGGGGCATCCCCTTTGGATGAGCAGTTCTTC.

The chain employs TRBV2 and TRBJ2-7; TRBD1 is a possible D gene (6 bases). The CDR3 spans 15 residues. From germline, CDR1 is SNHLY and CDR2 FYNNEI. V was trimmed by 6 bases and J by 6 bases, leaving 21 bases between them. This CDR3 is CASSGSGHSSGEQYF. The CDR3 nucleotides read TGTGCCAGCAGCGGCTCGGGACATAGCTCCGGCGAGCAGTACTTC.

The chain employs TRBV19 and TRBJ2-5; 9 nucleotides agree with TRBD2. The germline V gene has CDR1 LNHDA and CDR2 SQIVND (reference sequence). The CDR3 length is 17 residues. J lost 3 bases, V lost 4 bases, and 12 bases had no gene match. The CDR3 bases are TGTGCCAGTAGTAAAGGACTAGCGCGCTTTAAGGAAGAGACCCAGTACTTC. Protein sequence: CASSKGLARFKEETQYF. The variable domain in full, with the rest retrieved from reference TRBV19 and TRBJ2-5, is DGGITQSPKYLFRKEGQNVTLSCEQNLNHDAMYWYRQDPGQGLRLIYYSQIVNDFQKGDIAEGYSVSREKKESFPLTVTSAQKNPTAFYLCASSKGLARFKEETQYFGPGTRLLVL.